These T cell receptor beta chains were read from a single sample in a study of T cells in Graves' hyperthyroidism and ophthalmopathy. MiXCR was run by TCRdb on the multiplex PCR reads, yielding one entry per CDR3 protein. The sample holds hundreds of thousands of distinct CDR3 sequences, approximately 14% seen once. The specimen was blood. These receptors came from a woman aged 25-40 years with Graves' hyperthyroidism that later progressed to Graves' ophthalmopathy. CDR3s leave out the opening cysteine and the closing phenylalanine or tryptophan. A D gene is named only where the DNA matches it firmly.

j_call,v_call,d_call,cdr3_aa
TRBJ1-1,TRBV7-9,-,ASSFIYEAF
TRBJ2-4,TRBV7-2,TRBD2,ASSFLSGTGNIQH
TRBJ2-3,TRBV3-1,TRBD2,ASSQMAGGSTDTQY
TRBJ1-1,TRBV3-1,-,ASSQEGPGANTEAF
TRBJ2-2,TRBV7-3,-,ASSLTSLYKNTGELF
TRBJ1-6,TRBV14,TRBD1,ASSQDRGLSPLH
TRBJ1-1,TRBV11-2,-,ASSPYLDRDPEAF
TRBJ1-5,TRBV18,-,ASSPGLVNQPQH
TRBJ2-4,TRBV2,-,ASISGLAKNIQY
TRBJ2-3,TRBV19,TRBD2,ASSLGLAEITDTQY
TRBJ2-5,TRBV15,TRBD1,ATSPRTGARETQY
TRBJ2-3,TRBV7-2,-,ASSFGGGVVDTQY
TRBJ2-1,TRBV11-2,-,ASSLAIHEQF
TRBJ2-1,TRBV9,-,ASCPGHNYNEQF
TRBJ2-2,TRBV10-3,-,AITVTPDSGELF
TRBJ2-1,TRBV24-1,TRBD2,ATSEPAGTSYNEQF
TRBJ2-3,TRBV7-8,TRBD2,ASSPRRLAGGGTDTQY
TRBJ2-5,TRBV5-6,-,ASSLVRAGETQY
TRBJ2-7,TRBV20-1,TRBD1,SARRGDRDNSEQY